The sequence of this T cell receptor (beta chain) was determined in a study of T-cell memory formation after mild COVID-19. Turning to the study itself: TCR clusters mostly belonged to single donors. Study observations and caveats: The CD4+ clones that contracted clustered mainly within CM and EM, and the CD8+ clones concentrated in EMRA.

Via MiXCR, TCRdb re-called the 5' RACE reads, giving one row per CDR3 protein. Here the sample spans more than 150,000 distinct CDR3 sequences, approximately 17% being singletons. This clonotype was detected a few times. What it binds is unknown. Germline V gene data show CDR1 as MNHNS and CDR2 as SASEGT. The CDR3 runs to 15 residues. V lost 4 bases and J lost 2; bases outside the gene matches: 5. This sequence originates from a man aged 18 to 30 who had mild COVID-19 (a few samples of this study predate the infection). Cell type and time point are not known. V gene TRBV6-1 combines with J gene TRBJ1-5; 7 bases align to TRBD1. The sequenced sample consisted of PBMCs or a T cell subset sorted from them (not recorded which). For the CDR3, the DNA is TGTGCCAGCAGTGGACGACAGGGAGGCAATCAGCCCCAGCATTTT. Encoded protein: CASSGRQGGNQPQHF.